A single T cell receptor beta chain is shown here with its context. The CDR3 is 13 amino acids. Trimming stripped 6 bases from V and 8 bases from J, with 16 bases between. Germline V gene lookup returns CDR1 MNHEY and CDR2 SVGAGI. The source of the sample is a study of cytomegalovirus exposure and HLA in healthy donors. Primers included in the PCR were 60 Vbeta and 13 Jbeta primers. The protocol was immunoSEQ multiplex PCR, while the TCRdb copy is restricted to in-frame clones and leaves out a portion. This repertoire shows some 97,000 clones, roughly 83% found once; its top ten account for approximately 3.7%.

The clonotype was recovered from a female donor in good health and CMV-seropositive. The source material was PBMCs. The V call is TRBV6-5, the J call TRBJ1-2; a possible D gene is TRBD1 (5 bases). The CDR3 bases are TGTGCCAGCAGCATACAGGCGTCGTGGGGCTACACCTTC. Residues: CASSIQASWGYTF.